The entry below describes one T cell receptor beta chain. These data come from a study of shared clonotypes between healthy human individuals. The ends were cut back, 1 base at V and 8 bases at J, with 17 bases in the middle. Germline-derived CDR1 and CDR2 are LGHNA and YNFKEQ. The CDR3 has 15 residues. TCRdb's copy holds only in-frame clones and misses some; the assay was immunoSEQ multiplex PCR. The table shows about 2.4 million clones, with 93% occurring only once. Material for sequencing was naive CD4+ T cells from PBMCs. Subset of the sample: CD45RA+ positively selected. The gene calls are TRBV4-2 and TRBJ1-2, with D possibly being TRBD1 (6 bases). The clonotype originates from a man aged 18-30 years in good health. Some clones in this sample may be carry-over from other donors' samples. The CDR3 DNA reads TGTGCCAGCAGCCAAGTCGAGACACAGGGTACCGGCTACACCTTC. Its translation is CASSQVETQGTGYTF.